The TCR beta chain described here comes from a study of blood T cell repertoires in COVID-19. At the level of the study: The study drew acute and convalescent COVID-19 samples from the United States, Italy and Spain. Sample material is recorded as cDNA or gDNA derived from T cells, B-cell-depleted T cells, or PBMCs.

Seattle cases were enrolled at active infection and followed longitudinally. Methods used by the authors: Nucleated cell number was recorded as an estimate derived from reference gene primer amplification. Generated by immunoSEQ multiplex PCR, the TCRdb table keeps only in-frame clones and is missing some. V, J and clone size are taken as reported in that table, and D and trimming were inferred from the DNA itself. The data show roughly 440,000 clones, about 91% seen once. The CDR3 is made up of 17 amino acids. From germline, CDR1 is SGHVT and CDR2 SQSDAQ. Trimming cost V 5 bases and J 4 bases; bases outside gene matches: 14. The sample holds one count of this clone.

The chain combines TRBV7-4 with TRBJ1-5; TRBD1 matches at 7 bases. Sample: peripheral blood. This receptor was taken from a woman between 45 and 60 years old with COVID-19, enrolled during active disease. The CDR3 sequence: CASSPIPGGGENQPQHF. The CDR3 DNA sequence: TGTGCCAGCAGCCCAATCCCAGGAGGGGGCGAGAATCAGCCCCAGCATTTT.